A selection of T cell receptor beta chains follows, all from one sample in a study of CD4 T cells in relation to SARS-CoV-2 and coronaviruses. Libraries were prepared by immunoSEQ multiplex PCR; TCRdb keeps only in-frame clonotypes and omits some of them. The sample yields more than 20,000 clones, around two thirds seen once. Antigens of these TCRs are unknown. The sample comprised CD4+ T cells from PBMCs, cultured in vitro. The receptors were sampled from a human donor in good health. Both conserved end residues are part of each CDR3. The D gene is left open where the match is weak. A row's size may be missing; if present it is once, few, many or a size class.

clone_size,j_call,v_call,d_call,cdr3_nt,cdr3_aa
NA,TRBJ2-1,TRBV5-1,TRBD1,TGCGCCAGCAGTTCCGGGACAGGGGCCAATGAGCAGTTCTTC,CASSSGTGANEQFF
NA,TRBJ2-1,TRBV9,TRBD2,TGTGCCAGCAGCCCGCGGGAGGGGGTGATTGGGAATGAGCAGTTCTTC,CASSPREGVIGNEQFF
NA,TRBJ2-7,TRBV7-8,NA,TGTGCCAGCAGGGTCCGGGGTGGGCTCGAGCAGTACTTC,CASRVRGGLEQYF
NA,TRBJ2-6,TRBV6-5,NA,TGTGCCAGCAGACTCCAGGGCCCTGGGGCCAACGTCCTGACTTTC,CASRLQGPGANVLTF
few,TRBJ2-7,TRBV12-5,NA,TGTGCTAGTGGTTTGGTTACCGGGACCGTGACCTACGAGCAGTACTTC,CASGLVTGTVTYEQYF
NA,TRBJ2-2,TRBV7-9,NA,TGTGCCAGCAGGTCTCAGGGTACTCACACCGGGGAGCTGTTTTTT,CASRSQGTHTGELFF
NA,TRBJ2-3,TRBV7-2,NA,TGTGCCAGCAGCTTAGAGCCGAATACGCAGTATTTT,CASSLEPNTQYF
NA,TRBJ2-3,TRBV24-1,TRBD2,TGTGCCACCAGTGATCCGGGACTAGCGGGGGAAGGAGATACGCAGTATTTT,CATSDPGLAGEGDTQYF
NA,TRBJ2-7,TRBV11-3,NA,TGTGCCAGCAGCTTTTCTGGGGCCGGGGGAGTGCAGTACTTC,CASSFSGAGGVQYF
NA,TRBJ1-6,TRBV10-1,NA,TGCGCCAGCAGTGAGTCCATCCGGACGAATTCACCCCTCCACTTT,CASSESIRTNSPLHF
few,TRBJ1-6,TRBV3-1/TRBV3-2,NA,TGTGCCAGCAGCCAATCTTTGGCGGGAGGAGGGTGGAATTCACCCCTCCACTTT,CASSQSLAGGGWNSPLHF
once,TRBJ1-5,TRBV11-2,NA,TGTGCCAGCAGCAAAGGCGGGACGGCTAGAGTAGGGCAGCCCCAGCATTTT,CASSKGGTARVGQPQHF
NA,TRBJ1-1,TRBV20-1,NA,TGCAGTGCTAGTAGAGGGGGGGCTCTGAACACTGAAGCTTTCTTT,CSASRGGALNTEAFF
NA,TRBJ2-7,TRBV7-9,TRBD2,TGTGCCAGCAGCTACCGGACTAGCGGGCCGACAGCCTACGAGCAGTACTTC,CASSYRTSGPTAYEQYF
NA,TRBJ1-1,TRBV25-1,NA,TGTGCCAGCAGTGATTACACTTCCGAAGCTTTCTTT,CASSDYTSEAFF
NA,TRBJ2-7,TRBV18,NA,TGTGCCAGCTCACCACCGTCGGTAAACGAGCAGTACTTC,CASSPPSVNEQYF
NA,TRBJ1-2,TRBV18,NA,TGTGCCAGCTCACCAAGCGACAGCCGAGGCTACACCTTC,CASSPSDSRGYTF
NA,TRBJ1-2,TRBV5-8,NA,TGTGCCAGCAGCTTATTAGGGGCAGTTAACTATGGCTACACCTTC,CASSLLGAVNYGYTF
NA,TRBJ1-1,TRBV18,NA,TGTGCCAGCCTGACACTCCAGAACACTGAAGCTTTCTTT,CASLTLQNTEAFF
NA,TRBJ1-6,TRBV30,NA,TGTGCCTGGTTAGGACAGTCCAATAATTCACCCCTCCACTTT,CAWLGQSNNSPLHF
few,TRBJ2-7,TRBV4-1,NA,TGCGCCAGCAGCCCTATCGGGCGGGACACCTCCTACGAGCAGTACTTC,CASSPIGRDTSYEQYF
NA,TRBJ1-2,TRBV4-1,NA,TGCGCCAGCAGCCAGAGGAGGGAGGGGGGCTATGGCTACACCTTC,CASSQRREGGYGYTF
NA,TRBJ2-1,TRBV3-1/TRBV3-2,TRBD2,TGTGCCAGCAGCCCTCGGACTAGATCTGAGCAGTTCTTC,CASSPRTRSEQFF
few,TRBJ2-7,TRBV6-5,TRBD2,TGTGCCACCCGGGAGGGGCAGGAAGGGCAGTACTTC,CATREGQEGQYF
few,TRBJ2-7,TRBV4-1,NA,TGCGCCAGCAGCCCAGACCGGGACTCGGTGCCCTACGAGCAGTACTTC,CASSPDRDSVPYEQYF
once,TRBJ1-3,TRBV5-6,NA,TGTGCCAGCAGCTTGGTGGGTACTGGAAACACCATATATTTT,CASSLVGTGNTIYF
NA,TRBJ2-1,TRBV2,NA,TGTGCCAGCAGACCTAGCGCAACCTACAATGAGCAGTTCTTC,CASRPSATYNEQFF
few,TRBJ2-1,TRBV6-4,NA,TGTGCCAGCAGTGTGGAAGCGGACAGATACAATGAGCAGTTCTTC,CASSVEADRYNEQFF
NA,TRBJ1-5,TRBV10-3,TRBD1,TGTGCCATCAGTGAGGCCGGGACAGGGGTTAATCAGCCCCAGCATTTT,CAISEAGTGVNQPQHF
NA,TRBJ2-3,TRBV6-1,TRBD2,TGTGCCAGCAGTGCCCGACTGACTAGCGGGAGGACAGATACGCAGTATTTT,CASSARLTSGRTDTQYF
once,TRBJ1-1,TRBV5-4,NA,TGTGCCAGCAGCTTGGGGGGGGGAGGGAACACTGAAGCTTTCTTT,CASSLGGGGNTEAFF
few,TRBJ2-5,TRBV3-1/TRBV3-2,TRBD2,TGTGCCAGCAGAATGAGCGGGAGAGGCTGGGAGGAGACCCAGTACTTC,CASRMSGRGWEETQYF
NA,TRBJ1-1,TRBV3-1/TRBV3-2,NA,TGTGCCAGCAGCCAATTTGCCAGGTCAAACGAAGCTTTCTTT,CASSQFARSNEAFF
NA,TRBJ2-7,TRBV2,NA,TGTGCCAGCAGTGAACAATTCGGCGAGCAGTACTTC,CASSEQFGEQYF
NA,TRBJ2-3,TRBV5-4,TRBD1,TGTGCCAGCAGCTTGAGGGGGCAAGATACGCAGTATTTT,CASSLRGQDTQYF
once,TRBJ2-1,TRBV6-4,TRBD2,TGTGCCAGCAGTGAAGCGGGAGTAACTGAGCAGTTCTTC,CASSEAGVTEQFF
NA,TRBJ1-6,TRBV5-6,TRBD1,TGTGCCAGCAGCTTGGACAGGGGTGATTCACCCCTCCACTTT,CASSLDRGDSPLHF
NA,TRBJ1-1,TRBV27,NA,TGTGCCAGCAGTGGACCATCAGGCAAAGCTTTCTTT,CASSGPSGKAFF
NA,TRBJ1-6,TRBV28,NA,TGTGCCAGCAGTTTAAACCCGGGTCCCCTCCACTTT,CASSLNPGPLHF